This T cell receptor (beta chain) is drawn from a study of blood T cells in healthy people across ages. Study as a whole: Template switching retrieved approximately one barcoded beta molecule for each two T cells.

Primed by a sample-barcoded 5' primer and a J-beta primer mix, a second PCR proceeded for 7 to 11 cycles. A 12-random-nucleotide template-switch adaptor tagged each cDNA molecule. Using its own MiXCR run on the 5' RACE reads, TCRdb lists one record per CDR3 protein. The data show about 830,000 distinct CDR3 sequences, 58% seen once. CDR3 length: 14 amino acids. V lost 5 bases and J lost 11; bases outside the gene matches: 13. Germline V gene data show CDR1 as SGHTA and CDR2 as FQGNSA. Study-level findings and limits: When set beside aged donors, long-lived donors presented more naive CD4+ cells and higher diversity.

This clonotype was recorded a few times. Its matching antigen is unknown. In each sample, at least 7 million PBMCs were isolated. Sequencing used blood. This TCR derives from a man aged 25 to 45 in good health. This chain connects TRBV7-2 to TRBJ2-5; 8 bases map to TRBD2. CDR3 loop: CASSNSGSRAEQYF. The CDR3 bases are TGTGCCAGCAGCAACAGCGGGAGCCGAGCGGAGCAGTACTTC. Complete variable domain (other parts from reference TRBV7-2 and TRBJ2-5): GAGVSQSPSNKVTEKGKDVELRCDPISGHTALYWYRQSLGQGLEFLIYFQGNSAPDKSGLPSDRFSAERTGGSVSTLTIQRTQQEDSAVYLCASSNSGSRAEQYFGPGTRLLVL.